The rows below give T cell receptor beta chains drawn from one sample of a study of cytomegalovirus exposure and HLA in healthy donors. Generated by immunoSEQ multiplex PCR, the TCRdb table keeps only in-frame clones and is missing some. The profile shows some 150,000 clones, roughly 76% of them singletons. Specimen: PBMCs. The origin of the receptors is a woman aged 25 to 39 in good health and CMV-seronegative. Each CDR3 is given with its conserved first and last residue.

>TRBV27
CASSLGGYSNQPQHF
>TRBV7-6
CASSLVQGLNYNEQFF
>TRBV18
CASSPGEPHSGNTIYF
>TRBV7-2
CASSVLTGRGEQYF
>TRBV10-3
CAISPGLAYEQYF
>TRBV6-1
CASIHRIYSNQPQHF
>TRBV7-3
CASSRDINTEAFF
>TRBV9
CASSPTGTGGGGNTIYF
>TRBV29-1
CSGRGSGETQYF
>TRBV7-2
CASSSSRPITPREQYF
>TRBV27
CASSSLSAPRDSYLTYEQYF
>TRBV6-1
CASSEPGRLRSVPQHF
>TRBV19
CASSAQGSPQNIQYF
>TRBV27
CASSLLAGAAEQYF
>TRBV19
CASSMEGLGGFTDTQYF
>TRBV27
CASSYRGLRYEQYF
>TRBV6-6
CASTPGQGDGYTF
>TRBV6-5
CASSRGSGNTIYF
>TRBV2
CASRTRRSGQPQHF
>TRBV28
CASSLWRRGTTEAFF
>TRBV7-2
CASSLVSSNTGELFF